This TCR beta chain was captured in a study of T cells of healthy individuals. Using its own MiXCR run on the 5' RACE reads, TCRdb lists one record per CDR3 protein. The table lists tens of thousands of distinct CDR3 sequences, about 16% of them singletons. There are many counts of this clonotype. The clonotype was recovered from a human donor in good health.

The CDR3 bases are TGCAGTGCCTTCCGGGAGGGAAGCTCACCCCTCCACTTT. Protein: CSAFREGSSPLHF. This sequence joins TRBV20-1 and TRBJ1-6; unclear D gene. The germline V gene encodes CDR1 DFQATT and CDR2 SNEGSKA (reference sequence). The ends were cut back, 6 bases at V and 10 bases at J, with 16 bases in the middle. The CDR3 spans 13 residues.